The T cell receptor beta chain described here comes from a study of blood T cell repertoires in COVID-19. Whole-study context: Acute-phase and convalescent COVID-19 samples originated in the United States, Italy and Spain.

V was clipped by 3 bases and J by 0 bases, with 10 bases between them. The CDR3 totals 15 residues. Germline CDR1 reads MDHEN; CDR2 reads SYDVKM. Authors' analysis steps: Quantification of nucleated cells was approximated via reference gene primer amplification. Profiling relied on immunoSEQ multiplex PCR, and the TCRdb table lists in-frame clones only, not all of them. The V and J calls and clone size were taken over from that table, and D and trimming were inferred from the DNA. Counted here are roughly 41,000 clones, more than 75% occurring once; the ten biggest clones make up approximately 5%. The sequence was collected from a human donor in a cohort sampled during active COVID-19. The chain recombines TRBV28 with TRBJ2-3; maybe TRBD2 (6 bases). Specimen: peripheral blood. The chain's CDR3 is CASSLSSDSTDTQYF. The CDR3 region has the DNA TGTGCCAGCAGTTTGTCTAGCGACAGCACAGATACGCAGTATTTT.